This TCR beta chain was captured by sequencing in a study of blood T cell repertoires in COVID-19. Looking at the study overall: Sources were T cells, B-cell-depleted T cells, or PBMCs; the material itself was cDNA or gDNA.

As processed by the authors: Cell counts per sample came from amplifying reference gene primers. The assay was immunoSEQ multiplex PCR, and TCRdb's table has in-frame clones only and misses some. V, J and clone size reflect that table, while D and trimming were determined from the DNA. The sample has about 340,000 clones, 80% to 90% seen once; the top ten hold roughly 6.3%. V shed 2 bases, J shed 0 bases, and the junction held 0 bases outside the gene matches. CDR3 length: 15 residues. The germline CDR1 and CDR2 sequences are MGHRA and YSYEKL. Material: peripheral blood. The source of this sequence is a woman between 50 and 59 years old with COVID-19, enrolled during active disease. The V gene is TRBV4-1, the J gene TRBJ2-1; TRBD2 agrees at 8 bases. CDR3 in amino acids: CASSQSGSSYNEQFF. In DNA form, the CDR3 reads TGCGCCAGCAGCCAAAGCGGGAGCTCCTACAATGAGCAGTTCTTC.